This T cell receptor (beta chain) was sequenced for a study of regulatory T cells in long-lasting Graves disease. Germline V gene sequence: CDR1 LGHNA, CDR2 YSLEER. Trimming shortened V by 2 bases and J by 0 bases, and 8 bases separated the two germline ends. The CDR3 runs to 14 residues. Arm-PCR of CDR3 regions and iRepertoire HTBI primers were the basis on which TCR beta libraries were built. Using its own MiXCR run on the multiplex PCR reads, TCRdb lists one record per CDR3 protein. The sample includes approximately 400,000 distinct CDR3 sequences, 14% to 15% of them seen just once. Time point in this sample: newly diagnosed GD, antithyroid drugs for less than 3 months. There was RNA extracted from PBMCs, and the TCR library was made from it. This clonotype was detected ten times or more. These same records also appear under a second study, on T cells in Graves' hyperthyroidism and ophthalmopathy. That work states: Patients having uncontrolled infection, another autoimmune disease, pregnancy or lactation were not included.

V is TRBV4-3 and J is TRBJ2-7, with D tentatively TRBD2 (6 bases). This clonotype was sampled from a middle-aged woman with Graves disease. Sequenced here: peripheral blood mononuclear cells (PBMCs), sampled at new diagnosis, from a patient treated with antithyroid drugs. The DNA for the CDR3 is TGCGCCAGCAGCCAAATGGGACTCTCCTACGAGCAGTACTTC. Its translation: CASSQMGLSYEQYF.